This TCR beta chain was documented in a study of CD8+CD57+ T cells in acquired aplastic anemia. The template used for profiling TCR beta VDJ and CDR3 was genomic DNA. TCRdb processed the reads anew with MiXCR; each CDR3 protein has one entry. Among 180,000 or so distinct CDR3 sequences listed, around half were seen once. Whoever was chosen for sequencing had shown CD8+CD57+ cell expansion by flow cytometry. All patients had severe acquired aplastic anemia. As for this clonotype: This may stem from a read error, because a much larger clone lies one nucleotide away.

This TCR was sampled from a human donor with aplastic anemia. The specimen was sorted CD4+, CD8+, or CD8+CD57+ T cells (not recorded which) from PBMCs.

The CDR3 DNA reads as TGTGCCAGCTCACCACTCCCGGGGGGACGGGGGGGAAACGAGCAGTACTTC. Protein: CASSPLPGGRGGNEQYF. The V call is TRBV18, the J call TRBJ2-7; 8 bases are a match to TRBD2. V was clipped by 1 base and J by 5 bases; unmatched bases: 13. The germline gives CDR1 KGHSH, CDR2 LQKENI. The CDR3 has 17 amino acids.